A single sample is the source of the 4 T cell receptor beta chains below, sequenced in a study of T cell responses to AZD1222 COVID-19 vaccine. This table comes from immunoSEQ multiplex PCR, and its TCRdb copy is limited to in-frame clones, with some not included. The repertoire has about 110,000 clones, 82% of them found once; the top ten carry approximately 5%. The specimen was peripheral blood, collected on day 0 of AZD1222 vaccination. The receptor set was obtained from an adult in good health.

This chain links TRBV7-9 with TRBJ1-5, with TRBD1 as a possible D gene (6 bases). The CDR3 is made up of 17 amino acids. Germline lookup yields CDR1 SEHNR and CDR2 FQNEAQ (reference sequence). V was clipped by 3 bases and J by 0 bases, with 15 bases between them. The CDR3 loop is CASSLVRGPYSNQPQHF. CDR3 nucleotides: TGTGCCAGCAGCTTGGTCAGGGGACCCTATAGCAATCAGCCCCAGCATTTT.

The genes are TRBV10-3 and TRBJ1-2; a possible D gene is TRBD1 (5 bases). Germline lookup yields CDR1 ENHRY and CDR2 SYGVKD. Trimming pared 7 bases from V and 6 bases from J, leaving 12 bases between. The CDR3 contains 12 residues. The CDR3 sequence is CAITSSRDGYTF. CDR3 in DNA: TGTGCCATCACGAGTAGCAGGGATGGCTACACCTTC.

V usage is TRBV29-1 and J usage is TRBJ1-2, with 10 bases matching TRBD1. From germline, CDR1 is SQVTM and CDR2 ANQGSEA. V trimming: 5 bases; J trimming: 6 bases; junction bases outside the gene matches: 15. This CDR3 region has 16 residues. DNA of the CDR3: TGCAGCGTTATAGACAGGGGGCGAGGTCCTATCGATGGCTACACCTTC. Encoded protein: CSVIDRGRGPIDGYTF. Based on the CDR3 plus reference TRBV29-1 and TRBJ1-2, the full variable domain is SAVISQKPSRDICQRGTSLTIQCQVDSQVTMMFWYRQQPGQSLTLIATANQGSEATYESGFVIDKFPISRPNLTFSTLTVSNMSPEDSSIYLCSVIDRGRGPIDGYTFGSGTRLTVV.

J is TRBJ2-1 and V is TRBV5-1; 9 bases agree with TRBD2. V shed 5 bases and J 5 bases; nucleotides not matched to a gene: 8. The CDR3 loop spans 15 amino acids. The germline V gene encodes CDR1 SGHRS and CDR2 YFSETQ. CDR3 coding DNA: TGCGCCAGCAGTTACCGTAGCGGGAGAGACAATGAGCAGTTCTTC. This translates into CASSYRSGRDNEQFF.